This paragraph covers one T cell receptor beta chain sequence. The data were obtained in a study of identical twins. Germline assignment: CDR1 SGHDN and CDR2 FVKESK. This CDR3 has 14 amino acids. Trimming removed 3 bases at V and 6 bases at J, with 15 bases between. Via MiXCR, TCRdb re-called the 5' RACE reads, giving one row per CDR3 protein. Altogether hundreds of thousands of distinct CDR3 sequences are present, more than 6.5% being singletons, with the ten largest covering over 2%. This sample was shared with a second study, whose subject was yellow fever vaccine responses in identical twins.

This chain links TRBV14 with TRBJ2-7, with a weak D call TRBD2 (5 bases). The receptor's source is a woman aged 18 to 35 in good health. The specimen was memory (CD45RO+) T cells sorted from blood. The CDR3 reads CASSHYPGISEQYF. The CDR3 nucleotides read TGTGCCAGCAGCCACTATCCGGGGATATCCGAGCAGTACTTC.